A single sample is the source of the 16 T cell receptor beta chains below, sequenced in a study of a mutant IDH1 vaccine in newly diagnosed glioma (dated by TCRdb to the early 2020s). Explained via the paper, the time point label denotes: week 35, safety follow-up. A 20-mer mutant IDH1 peptide at 300 micrograms in Montanide made up each vaccine dose, which was injected subcutaneously together with topical imiquimod. The library was obtained by the immunoSEQ multiplex PCR assay. Held by TCRdb, this immuneACCESS table contains in-frame sequences only and omits some clones. Under half of the omission traces to an unresolved V gene where checked; the cause of the rest is unknown. In all, the sample holds fewer than 35,000 clones, and more than 65% of those were seen once. About 7.9% of the sample is taken by the ten largest. These receptors' targets are unknown. The sample was PBMCs, taken from a glioma patient whose treatment included an IDH1 peptide vaccine. These receptors came from a man aged 45 to 65 with glioma.

This chain joins TRBV19 and TRBJ2-7, with TRBD1 matching over 7 bases. This CDR3 comprises 12 residues. Germline-derived CDR1 and CDR2 are LNHDA and SQIVND (reference sequence). V gave up 10 bases and J gave up 2 bases; unmatched junction bases: 5. The CDR3 region has the DNA TGTGCCACCAGGGACAGAACCTACGAGCAGTACTTC. It encodes CATRDRTYEQYF.

The V and J genes are TRBV29-1 and TRBJ2-3; 7 bases are a match to TRBD2. The germline CDR1 and CDR2 sequences are SQVTM and ANQGSEA. CDR3 length: 14 residues. V was clipped by 4 bases and J by 7 bases; unmatched bases: 11. The CDR3: CSVGGTTPSHTQYF. The CDR3 DNA follows: TGCAGCGTTGGTGGGACTACACCGTCACATACGCAGTATTTT.

The chain has TRBV7-2 and TRBJ1-5; no firm D call. The V end was cut by 5 bases, the J end by 5 bases, with 13 bases between. This CDR3 has 14 residues. The germline gives CDR1 SGHTA, CDR2 FQGNSA. CDR3 coding DNA: TGTGCCAGCAGCCACCTTCGGCTGGATCAGCCCCAGCATTTT. The encoded protein is CASSHLRLDQPQHF.

The chain carries TRBV19 and TRBJ2-7, with D perhaps being TRBD1 or TRBD2 (5 bases each). The CDR3 sequence is 13 residues long. The ends were cut back, 1 base at V and 6 bases at J, with 10 bases in the middle. Germline values: CDR1 LNHDA, CDR2 SQIVND (reference sequence). The CDR3 protein is CASSIGGAREQYF. Here the CDR3 DNA reads TGTGCCAGTAGTATAGGAGGGGCGCGCGAGCAGTACTTC.

This chain uses TRBV7-2 with TRBJ2-1; TRBD1 matches at 7 bases. J was trimmed by 3 bases and V by 5 bases; bases with no gene match: 4. Germline V CDR1 and CDR2: SGHTA, FQGNSA. There are 14 residues in the CDR3. The CDR3 loop reads CASSPRQGYNEQFF. CDR3 nucleotides: TGTGCCAGCAGCCCCAGACAGGGCTACAATGAGCAGTTCTTC. Filled out from reference TRBV7-2 and TRBJ2-1, the complete variable domain reads GAGVSQSPSNKVTEKGKDVELRCDPISGHTALYWYRQSLGQGLEFLIYFQGNSAPDKSGLPSDRFSAERTGGSVSTLTIQRTQQEDSAVYLCASSPRQGYNEQFFGPGTRLTVL.

The J gene is TRBJ2-7, the V gene TRBV19; D uncertain. The CDR3 extends over 11 amino acids. V lost 5 bases, J lost 3 bases, and 5 bases lay in between. Looked up from germline, CDR1 is LNHDA and CDR2 is SQIVND (reference sequence). The CDR3 bases are TGTGCCAGTAGTTCCCGCTACGAGCAGTACTTC. It codes for CASSSRYEQYF.

This chain uses TRBV5-8 with TRBJ1-5, with 7 nucleotides matching TRBD1. Germline CDR1 is SGHTS and CDR2 is YDEGEE. The CDR3 has 16 amino acids. Germline trimming cut 4 bases from V and 4 bases from J; bases unmatched to any gene: 11. Here the CDR3 DNA reads TGTGCCAGCAGCCGGATGGACAGGACTTCTAATCAGCCCCAGCATTTT. Protein product: CASSRMDRTSNQPQHF.

The chain links TRBV11-1 to TRBJ2-7, with unresolved D. Looked up from germline, CDR1 is SGHAT and CDR2 is FQDESV (reference sequence). The length of the CDR3 is 16 residues. The germline V and J ends were trimmed by 0 bases and 4 bases, with 16 bases remaining between them. The CDR3 sequence: CASSLALTTAFYEQYF. CDR3 bases: TGTGCCAGCAGCTTAGCCTTAACCACAGCTTTTTACGAGCAGTACTTC. The complete variable domain, with remaining parts taken from reference TRBV11-1 and TRBJ2-7, reads EAEVAQSPRYKITEKSQAVAFWCDPISGHATLYWYRQILGQGPELLVQFQDESVVDDSQLPKDRFSAERLKGVDSTLKIQPAELGDSAMYLCASSLALTTAFYEQYFGPGTRLTVT.

This chain uses TRBV29-1 with TRBJ2-1; no reliable D call. Germline V gene lookup returns CDR1 SQVTM and CDR2 ANQGSEA. The V gene lost 4 bases and the J gene lost 0 bases, with 13 bases spanning the gap. The CDR3 extends over 15 amino acids. CDR3 sequence: CSVVYVASSYNEQFF. DNA of the CDR3: TGCAGCGTTGTTTACGTGGCGAGCTCCTACAATGAGCAGTTCTTC.

The gene calls are TRBV6-1 and TRBJ1-5; 10 nucleotides align to TRBD1. This CDR3 contains 14 residues. CDR1 and CDR2 from the germline V gene are MNHNS and SASEGT. Trimming removed 4 bases from V and 8 bases from J; junction bases left unmatched: 5. This chain's CDR3 is CASSGTGGQEPQHF. For the CDR3, the DNA is TGTGCCAGCAGTGGGACAGGGGGGCAGGAGCCCCAGCATTTT.

This clone was seen once. The chain employs TRBV29-1 and TRBJ2-7; TRBD1 matches at 9 bases. The CDR3 has 14 amino acids. J gave up 5 bases and V 6 bases, and 11 bases lay outside the gene matches. In germline, CDR1 is SQVTM, CDR2 ANQGSEA. The CDR3 loop reads CSVGTGLNLDEQYF. CDR3 DNA sequence: TGCAGCGTCGGGACAGGGCTAAATTTGGACGAGCAGTACTTC.

The chain couples TRBV19 to TRBJ2-2, with TRBD2 matching 8 bases. After removal of 0 bases from V and 8 bases from J, the junction contained 5 bases not matched to a gene. Germline V gene data show CDR1 as LNHDA and CDR2 as SQIVND (reference sequence). The CDR3 has 15 residues. The CDR3 loop is CASSIDTSGQGELFF. The CDR3, as DNA: TGTGCCAGTAGTATAGATACTAGCGGTCAGGGGGAGCTGTTTTTT.

The table lists this clone with a few counts. V usage is TRBV18 and J usage is TRBJ1-2; maybe TRBD1 (5 bases). The germline CDR1 and CDR2 sequences are KGHSH and LQKENI. There are 13 residues in the CDR3. V was clipped by 2 bases and J by 2 bases, with 6 bases between them. In DNA form, the CDR3 reads TGTGCCAGCTCACCAGAGGGGAACTATGGCTACACCTTC. Translated: CASSPEGNYGYTF.

The J gene is TRBJ2-7, the V gene TRBV7-8, with D possibly being TRBD1 (6 bases). Germline assignment: CDR1 SGHVS and CDR2 FQNEAQ. V lost 2 bases to trimming and J lost 2 bases, with 10 bases between them. CDR3 size: 14 residues. DNA of the CDR3: TGTGCCAGCAGCTTATTGACAGGCCCCTACGAGCAGTACTTC. Translating it yields CASSLLTGPYEQYF.

The sample holds a few counts of this clone. The genes are TRBV5-1 and TRBJ2-7; D possibly matches TRBD1 or TRBD2 (5 bases each). The germline CDR1 and CDR2 sequences are SGHRS and YFSETQ. Trimming removed 6 bases from V and 2 bases from J, with 15 bases in between. This CDR3 region has 14 residues. The CDR3 DNA is TGCGCCAGCAACCCCGGGACCGTGACCTACGAGCAGTACTTC. Encoded protein: CASNPGTVTYEQYF.

The chain combines TRBV6-1 with TRBJ2-3; the D gene is possibly TRBD1 (5 bases). V was cut by 3 bases and J by 2 bases, with 15 bases left in between. Germline assignment: CDR1 MNHNS and CDR2 SASEGT. The CDR3 covers 16 residues. This CDR3 is CASSDGQRSFTDTQYF. CDR3 in DNA: TGTGCCAGCAGTGACGGACAACGCTCCTTCACAGATACGCAGTATTTT.